The text below deals with one T cell receptor (beta chain). The CDR3 sequence is 15 residues long. CDR1 and CDR2 from the germline V gene are SGHTA and FQGNSA. Trimming removed 5 bases at V and 4 bases at J, with 17 bases between. A single record per CDR3 protein comes from TCRdb applying MiXCR to the 5' RACE reads. The sample holds approximately 240,000 distinct CDR3 sequences; 11% to 15% are singletons and the top ten take 7% to 9.5%. This sample is drawn from a study of identical twins. What was sequenced was memory (CD45RO+) T cells sorted from blood. This clonotype originated in a woman aged 18-29 years in good health. The chain links TRBV7-2 to TRBJ1-2; D uncertain. In DNA, the CDR3 is TGTGCCAGCAGCCCCGATCTGGGTGCTCGCTATGGCTACACCTTC. As protein: CASSPDLGARYGYTF.